The 9 T cell receptor beta chains given below trace back to one sample, sequenced in a study of patients and donors after allogeneic stem cell transplantation. TCRdb fed the RT-PCR reads into MiXCR, producing one record per CDR3 protein. This sample has some 960,000 distinct CDR3 sequences, with over 15% found just once. Sequences were obtained from blood, either unsorted or a sorted T cell fraction (not recorded which). The source is a human donor who was either an allogeneic HSCT recipient or a stem cell or donor lymphocyte infusion donor (not recorded which). It is not recorded whose cells these are; they may come from a transplant donor.

There are a few counts of this clonotype. V is TRBV4-3 and J is TRBJ1-1, with D maybe TRBD1 (5 bases). CDR1 and CDR2 from the germline V gene are LGHNA and YSLEER. V lost 2 bases and J lost 0, with 7 bases in between. The CDR3 sequence is 14 residues long. The CDR3: CASSQRGLNTEAFF. CDR3 nucleotide sequence: TGCGCCAGCAGCCAACGGGGGTTGAACACTGAAGCTTTCTTT.

V is TRBV6-1 and J is TRBJ2-2, with D possibly matching TRBD2 (5 bases). With 6 bases removed from V and 5 bases from J, the gap between germline ends came to 13 bases. The V gene's germline CDR1 is MNHNS and CDR2 SASEGT. The CDR3 covers 14 residues. The CDR3 DNA follows: TGTGCCAGCAGGGACTCCCGGGCTACCGGGGAGCTGTTTTTT. This gives the protein CASRDSRATGELFF.

In DNA form, the CDR3 reads TGTGCCAGCAGCCCCTCCGAGCGGGGATGGCAGTTCTTC. Translation gives CASSPSERGWQFF. The chain joins TRBV9 to TRBJ2-1; 7 positions agree with TRBD2. Germline V gene data show CDR1 as SGDLS and CDR2 as YYNGEE. CDR3 length: 13 residues. V shed 4 bases and J 12 bases; nucleotides not matched to a gene: 10.

This clonotype was picked up a small number of times. In DNA form, the CDR3 reads TGTGCCAGCAGCACCGGGACTAGCGGGAAATATGAGCAGTTCTTC. Translating gives CASSTGTSGKYEQFF. The V call is TRBV5-6, the J call TRBJ2-1, with TRBD2 identical over 13 bases. CDR3 length equals 15 residues. Germline lookup yields CDR1 SGHDT and CDR2 YYEEEE. V lost 4 bases to trimming and J lost 8 bases; unmatched junction nucleotides: 6.

In its sample, this clonotype was seen a few times. CDR3 DNA sequence: TGCGCCAGCAGCCAAGATCGGGGTAGCGGGGGGGCACTCGAGGCGAACACAGATACGCAGTATTTT. Translating gives CASSQDRGSGGALEANTDTQYF. The chain couples TRBV4-1 to TRBJ2-3; 11 nucleotides match TRBD2. The germline gives CDR1 MGHRA, CDR2 YSYEKL. The CDR3 contains 22 residues. V lost 0 bases and J lost 2; bases outside the gene matches: 19.

The V gene is TRBV25-1, the J gene TRBJ2-5; no firm D call. CDR1 and CDR2 from the germline V gene are MGHDK and SYGVNS. The CDR3 totals 16 residues. V was pared by 3 bases and J by 2 bases, with 16 bases between. CDR3 protein: CASSDRPVTHQETQYF. CDR3 nucleotides: TGTGCCAGCAGTGACCGACCTGTAACACATCAAGAGACCCAGTACTTC.

This chain joins TRBV7-2 and TRBJ2-5; 11 positions agree with TRBD2. Looked up from germline, CDR1 is SGHTA and CDR2 is FQGNSA. The CDR3 runs 15 residues. V gave up 5 bases and J gave up 6 bases; unmatched junction bases: 8. The DNA for the CDR3 is TGTGCCAGCAGCACTAGCGGGGGAGCCTTGAAGACCCAGTACTTC. Protein sequence: CASSTSGGALKTQYF.

The CDR3 loop is CASSLGQGAGNQPQHF. The CDR3 DNA reads as TGCGCCAGCAGCTTGGGGCAGGGGGCTGGCAATCAGCCCCAGCATTTT. The gene calls are TRBV5-1 and TRBJ1-5; 8 nucleotides align to TRBD1. The length of the CDR3 is 16 residues. Germline loops: CDR1 SGHRS, CDR2 YFSETQ. With V trimmed by 0 bases and J by 2 bases, 4 bases remained unmatched.

The chain combines TRBV20-1 with TRBJ2-2, with D possibly being TRBD2 (5 bases). Trimming removed 4 bases from V and 4 bases from J, with 16 bases in between. Germline assignment: CDR1 DFQATT and CDR2 SNEGSKA (reference sequence). The CDR3 sequence is 15 residues long. For the CDR3, the DNA is TGCAGTGCTACTTCAGTACGGGGAACCACCGGGGAGCTGTTTTTT. Protein sequence: CSATSVRGTTGELFF.